The TCR beta chain under discussion was sequenced for a study of OX40 agonist ivuxolimab in advanced cancers. The study's findings and limits: CD4+ and CD8+ blood T cells expanded clonally by week 6 at 0.1 to 3.0 mg/kg.

Patients with autoimmune history or systemic immunosuppression were excluded. With baseline, cycle 4 day 1, and cycle 7 day 1 as timepoints, blood was sampled. The germline V gene encodes CDR1 LGHNA and CDR2 YNFKEQ. Trimming stripped 3 bases from V and 1 base from J, with 7 bases between. The CDR3 runs to 15 residues. Note on this clone: Its antigen is unidentified.

Libraries were prepared by immunoSEQ multiplex PCR; TCRdb keeps only in-frame clonotypes and omits some of them. The repertoire holds tens of thousands of clones, with roughly nine tenths as singletons. The source is an adult with an advanced solid tumor such as melanoma, head and neck, liver or kidney cancer. This specimen was CD4+ or CD8+ T cells sorted from blood, taken in a trial of the OX40 agonist ivuxolimab. This chain uses TRBV4-2 with TRBJ2-6, with D uncertain. In DNA form, the CDR3 reads TGTGCCAGCAGCCAGTTAGGATCTGGGGCCAACGTCCTGACTTTC. Translation gives CASSQLGSGANVLTF.